The rows below give T cell receptor beta chains drawn from one sample of a study of T cell responses to AZD1222 COVID-19 vaccine. Assay used: immunoSEQ multiplex PCR; TCRdb lists only in-frame clones, some missing. The table lists 150,000 to 200,000 clones, about 90% of them singletons, with 0.9% to 1.2% in the top ten. Sequences were derived from peripheral blood, sampled 28 days after the second AZD1222 dose. The receptor set was obtained from an adult who received the AZD1222 COVID-19 vaccine. CDR3s include the opening cysteine and the closing phenylalanine or tryptophan. D genes are given only for firm matches.

NA,TRBV4-1,TRBJ1-4,TGCGCCAGCAGCCAAGTCGTACGAAAGACAGGCCGGGGAGTGGGACTGTTTTTT,CASSQVVRKTGRGVGLFF
NA,TRBV30,TRBJ1-1,TGTGCCTGGATTGACAGGCCAATGAACACTGAAGCTTTCTTT,CAWIDRPMNTEAFF
TRBD1,TRBV6-5,TRBJ1-2,TGTGCCAGCACCCATACACGGGACAGGGGCTATGGCTACACCTTC,CASTHTRDRGYGYTF
NA,TRBV9,TRBJ1-1,TGTGCCAGCAGCGTAGGGTGGGGAGTTACTGAAGCTTTCTTT,CASSVGWGVTEAFF
TRBD1,TRBV5-1,TRBJ1-1,TGCGCCAGCAGGTCCGGGACAGGCAAGGGATTCCGGACTGAAGCTTTCTTT,CASRSGTGKGFRTEAFF
TRBD1,TRBV18,TRBJ2-5,TGTGCCAGCTCACCTAGGACAGGGGAAGAGACCCAGTACTTC,CASSPRTGEETQYF
NA,TRBV19,TRBJ1-5,TGTGCCAGTAGTATCGGAATGGATCAGCCCCAGCATTTT,CASSIGMDQPQHF
TRBD1,TRBV5-1,TRBJ2-5,TGCGCCAGCAGCTATACCGGGACAGGCGAGACCCAGTACTTC,CASSYTGTGETQYF
NA,TRBV5-4,TRBJ1-1,TGTGCCAGCAGCTTTCGGGGAACTGAAGCTTTCTTT,CASSFRGTEAFF
NA,TRBV28,TRBJ1-1,TGTGCCAGCAGGATTGTTATGAACACTGAAGCTTTCTTT,CASRIVMNTEAFF